Listed here are 28 T cell receptor beta chains from one sample, sequenced in a study of tumor and adjacent non-tumor tissue in lung cancer. The library came from three nested PCR rounds adapted from ARM-PCR protocols. TCRdb itself ran the multiplex PCR reads through MiXCR, one entry per CDR3 protein. Of about 68,000 distinct CDR3 sequences in the sample, roughly three fifths are singletons; the top ten hold 20% to 25%. RNA was extracted from bulk tissue without any cell sorting. Sequencing input: lung tumor tissue. Source of these receptors: a middle-aged man with non-small cell lung cancer.

With respect to this clonotype: Germline and junction disagree at one end, which may indicate a read error. This chain joins TRBV11-2 and TRBJ2-1; perhaps TRBD2 as D (6 bases). The CDR3 length is 16 residues. The germline CDR1 and CDR2 sequences are SGHAT and FQNNGV. The DNA of the CDR3 is TGTGCCAGCAGTTTAGTCAGCCGGACTAATGGGGTTGAGCAGTTCTTC. It encodes CASSLVSRTNGVEQFF. The entire variable domain, with the rest obtained from reference TRBV11-2 and TRBJ2-1, is as follows: EAGVAQSPRYKIIEKRQSVAFWCNPISGHATLYWYQQILGQGPKLLIQFQNNGVVDDSQLPKDRFSAERLKGVDSTLKIQPAKLEDSAVYLCASSLVSRTNGVEQFFGPGTRLTVL.

Worth noting for this clonotype: A much bigger clone sits one base away, suggesting this may be a read error. This chain joins TRBV28 and TRBJ2-3; D perhaps matches TRBD2 (5 bases). The germline V and J ends were trimmed by 6 bases and 4 bases, with 11 bases remaining between them. The CDR3 is 13 residues long. From germline, CDR1 is MDHEN and CDR2 SYDVKM. DNA of the CDR3: TGTGCCAGCAGCGGCCGGAGGCCAGATACGCAGTATTTT. As protein: CASSGRRPDTQYF.

This clonotype has ten or more counts. This chain joins TRBV30 and TRBJ1-2, with a possible D match to TRBD1 (5 bases). With 0 bases removed from V and 0 bases from J, the gap between germline ends came to 11 bases. CDR3 size: 15 residues. Germline V CDR1 and CDR2: GTSNPN, SVGIG (reference sequence). CDR3 sequence reads: CAWSVPDSANYGYTF. The CDR3 DNA reads as TGTGCCTGGAGTGTACCCGACAGCGCTAACTATGGCTACACCTTC.

On this clonotype: A much larger clone lies one base from this, so it may be a read error. This CDR3 fails to terminate in the conserved phenylalanine or tryptophan, so it likely reflects a read error. The chain uses TRBV28 and TRBJ1-1; 10 bases are a match to TRBD1. Trimming took 8 bases from V and 11 from J; bases not matched to a gene: 8. The CDR3 contains 12 residues. The germline CDR1 and CDR2 sequences are MDHEN and SYDVKM. The CDR3 DNA sequence: TGTGCCAGCGGACGGGGGACAGGGGAGGCTTTCCTT. Translated: CASGRGTGEAFL.

The table lists this clonotype with many counts. This chain connects TRBV4-1 to TRBJ2-5, with D perhaps TRBD2 (6 bases). Germline CDR1 is MGHRA and CDR2 is YSYEKL. V was shortened by 3 bases and J by 5 bases, with 13 bases between the two germline ends. The CDR3 consists of 14 residues. The CDR3 DNA reads TGCGCCAGCAGCCAGCTTGGGGCGGGGGAGACCCAGTACTTC. The encoded protein is CASSQLGAGETQYF.

About this clonotype: One base away lies a much larger clone, so this may be a sequencing read error. The V call is TRBV7-9, the J call TRBJ2-7; D is ambiguous. Per the germline V gene, CDR1 is SEHNR and CDR2 is FQNEAQ (reference sequence). This CDR3 has 12 amino acids. The CDR3 protein is CASSFTEYERYF. The CDR3 region has the DNA TGTGCCAGCAGCTTCACAGAGTACGAGCGGTACTTC.

This clonotype was seen a handful of times. This chain joins TRBV20-1 and TRBJ2-7; 9 nucleotides match TRBD1. CDR1 is DFQATT and CDR2 is SNEGSKA in the germline V gene (reference sequence). This CDR3 has 15 residues. After removal of 2 bases from V and 4 bases from J, the junction contained 9 bases not matched to a gene. The CDR3 coding sequence is TGCAGTGCTAGACAGTACAGGGGGCTCGGGTACGAGCAGTACTTC. Protein: CSARQYRGLGYEQYF.

The V call is TRBV7-9, the J call TRBJ1-6; D gene unclear. Per germline, CDR1 SEHNR and CDR2 FQNEAQ (reference sequence). Deletions cut 1 base from V and 9 bases from J, with 7 bases between. This CDR3 contains 13 residues. The CDR3 coding sequence is TGTGCCAGCAGCTTAGAAGTCGTTTCACCCCTCCACTTT. Translating it yields CASSLEVVSPLHF.

In its sample, this clonotype was seen many times. The chain combines TRBV11-2 with TRBJ2-3; D may be TRBD1 or TRBD2 (5 bases each). CDR3 length: 16 amino acids. The germline CDR1 and CDR2 sequences are SGHAT and FQNNGV. Trimming took 5 bases from V and 1 from J, leaving 16 bases between them. As DNA, the CDR3 is TGTGCCAGCAGCCCGCTAGGGACCCCGCGCACAGATACGCAGTATTTT. Translation: CASSPLGTPRTDTQYF.

Details on this clonotype: Being one base from a much bigger clone, this may be a read error. CDR3 sequence (DNA): TGTGCCAGCAGTCGTCAGGAGGCAGGGATTTCACCCCTCCACTTT. This codes for CASSRQEAGISPLHF. This sequence joins TRBV6-5 and TRBJ1-6, with D possibly being TRBD1 (5 bases). The CDR3 is 15 residues long. CDR1 is MNHEY and CDR2 is SVGAGI in the germline V gene. V lost 5 bases and J lost 9, with 17 bases in between.

Comment on this clonotype: Germline and junction disagree at one end, which may indicate a read error. The chain recombines TRBV11-2 with TRBJ2-1; no reliable D call. Germline-derived CDR1 and CDR2 are SGHAT and FQNNGV. The CDR3 sequence is 12 residues long. CDR3 coding DNA: TGTGCCAGCAGCCCCAGCCCGAATGAACAGTTCTTC. It specifies CASSPSPNEQFF. The full variable domain, completed using reference TRBV11-2 and TRBJ2-1, is EAGVAQSPRYKIIEKRQSVAFWCNPISGHATLYWYQQILGQGPKLLIQFQNNGVVDDSQLPKDRFSAERLKGVDSTLKIQPAKLEDSAVYLCASSPSPNEQFFGPGTRLTVL.

For this clonotype: This may stem from a read error, because a much larger clone lies one nucleotide away. The rearrangement links TRBV29-1 to TRBJ2-3, with D perhaps matching TRBD1 (5 bases). The CDR3 length is 15 residues. The V and J ends lost 7 bases and 2 bases respectively, with 19 bases between them. Germline V gene data show CDR1 as SQVTM and CDR2 as ANQGSEA. Written as DNA, the CDR3 is TGCAGCGCCCGTCCGCGACAGAGTAACACAGATACGCAGTATTTT. It specifies CSARPRQSNTDTQYF.

The chain carries TRBV5-1 and TRBJ2-2; tentatively, D is TRBD1 or TRBD2 (6 bases each). Germline CDR1 SGHRS, CDR2 YFSETQ. The CDR3 consists of 15 residues. Trimming removed 7 bases from V and 0 bases from J, with 13 bases in between. The CDR3 DNA sequence: TGCGCCAGCCGGAGGGGACAAACGAACACCGGGGAGCTGTTTTTT. Its protein product is CASRRGQTNTGELFF.

This clonotype showed up just once. A much larger clone lies one base from this, so it may be a read error. The chain employs TRBV24-1 and TRBJ2-3; no clear D gene. The germline CDR1 and CDR2 sequences are KGHDR and SFDVKD. The V and J ends lost 6 bases and 2 bases respectively, with 14 bases between them. The CDR3 is 15 amino acids. CDR3 bases: TGTGCCACCAGTAATGCTACGATCTCCACAGATACGCAGTATTTT. This codes for CATSNATISTDTQYF.

Worth noting for this clonotype: A much larger clone differs by one base, so this may be a read error. V usage is TRBV4-2 and J usage is TRBJ2-1; no reliable D call. This CDR3 spans 13 amino acids. Trimming stripped 0 bases from V and 5 bases from J, with 5 bases between. Germline V gene sequence: CDR1 LGHNA, CDR2 YNFKEQ. CDR3: CASSQELDNEQFF. The CDR3, as DNA: TGTGCCAGCAGCCAAGAATTGGACAATGAGCAGTTCTTC.

This clonotype has only one observation. Germline and junction disagree at one end, which may indicate a read error. The chain uses TRBV18 and TRBJ2-6; tentative D call: TRBD1 (6 bases). Germline CDR1 reads KGHSH; CDR2 reads LQKENI. The CDR3 contains 13 residues. The CDR3 sequence is CVSSPAGANVPTF. Here the CDR3 DNA reads TGTGTCAGCTCACCAGCAGGGGCCAACGTCCCGACTTTC.

On this clonotype itself: This may be a read error, as it is one base from a much larger clone. The chain recombines TRBV6-6 with TRBJ1-1; D possibly corresponds to TRBD1 (6 bases). This CDR3 region has 14 residues. Germline CDR1 MNHNY, CDR2 SVGAGI (reference sequence). The CDR3 DNA sequence: TGTGCCAGCAGTTACTTAGGGGGTAACATTGAAGCTTTCTTT. Amino acids: CASSYLGGNIEAFF.

Points on this clonotype: A clone one base away is much larger, so this may be a read error. The genes are TRBV10-3 and TRBJ2-5, with TRBD2 as a possible D gene (6 bases). Germline lookup yields CDR1 ENHRY and CDR2 SYGVKD. The V and J ends lost 3 bases and 7 bases respectively, with 18 bases between them. The CDR3 sequence is 15 residues long. The DNA for the CDR3 is TGTGCCATCAGTGAACCGACTAGGTCCGAAGGGACCCAGTACTTC. It translates to CAISEPTRSEGTQYF.

To note about this clonotype: One base away lies a much larger clone, so this may be a sequencing read error. This sequence joins TRBV28 and TRBJ2-5; D is ambiguous. The ends were cut back, 8 bases at V and 4 bases at J, with 14 bases in the middle. The CDR3 has 13 amino acids. Per germline, CDR1 MDHEN and CDR2 SYDVKM. Here the CDR3 reads CASAPASRETQYF. The CDR3 bases are TGTGCCAGCGCCCCGGCTAGTCGAGAGACCCAGTACTTC. The full variable domain, rest sourced from reference TRBV28 and TRBJ2-5, is DVKVTQSSRYLVKRTGEKVFLECVQDMDHENMFWYRQDPGLGLRLIYFSYDVKMKEKGDIPEGYSVSREKKERFSLILESASTNQTSMYLCASAPASRETQYFGPGTRLLVL.

A remark on this clonotype: A read error may be the cause here, since a much bigger clone is one base away. The gene calls are TRBV28 and TRBJ2-5, with D unclear. The CDR3 sequence is 15 residues long. CDR1 is MDHEN and CDR2 is SYDVKM in the germline V gene. The CDR3 sequence: CVSSFRPPARETQYF. DNA of the CDR3: TGTGTCAGCAGTTTCCGTCCCCCCGCCCGAGAGACCCAGTACTTC. Based on the CDR3 plus reference TRBV28 and TRBJ2-5, the full variable domain is DVKVTQSSRYLVKRTGEKVFLECVQDMDHENMFWYRQDPGLGLRLIYFSYDVKMKEKGDIPEGYSVSREKKERFSLILESASTNQTSMYLCVSSFRPPARETQYFGPGTRLLVL.

This clonotype occurred many times. The chain couples TRBV6-1 to TRBJ1-5; perhaps TRBD1 as D (5 bases). Germline V lookup: CDR1 MNHNS, CDR2 SASEGT. The CDR3 is made up of 14 amino acids. Trimming stripped 9 bases from V and 3 bases from J, with 15 bases between. The CDR3 loop reads CASTPGGNNQPQHF. The CDR3 coding sequence is TGTGCCAGTACTCCCGGGGGGAACAATCAGCCCCAGCATTTT.

As concerns this clonotype: The junction departs from the called germline gene at one end, perhaps through a read error. J is TRBJ1-2 and V is TRBV10-2; D uncertain. CDR1 and CDR2 from the germline V gene are WSHSY and SAAADI. The CDR3 totals 13 residues. CDR3 DNA: TGCGCCAGCAGTGATGGAGGAAGTGATGGATACACCTTC. Amino acids: CASSDGGSDGYTF.

This clonotype was detected ten times or more. The V and J genes are TRBV12-3 or TRBV12-4 and TRBJ2-7; no definite D call. There are 14 residues in the CDR3. V was cut by 3 bases and J by 2 bases, with 11 bases left in between. The CDR3, as DNA: TGTGCCAGCAGTTTCCCCCAGCCCCCCTACGAGCAGTACTTC. Translating it yields CASSFPQPPYEQYF.

Points on this clonotype: A read error may produce the germline difference seen at one junction end. The rearrangement uses TRBV19 and TRBJ1-1, with D possibly being TRBD1 (5 bases). The CDR3 is 14 amino acids. CDR1 and CDR2 from the germline V gene are LNHDA and SQIVND (reference sequence). CDR3 in amino acids: CASTSGEVNTEVFF. The DNA of the CDR3 is TGTGCCAGTACCTCGGGGGAAGTGAACACTGAAGTTTTCTTT.

In regard to this clonotype: This could be a read error, since a much larger clone is one nucleotide away. This sequence joins TRBV6-5 and TRBJ1-6, with D possibly being TRBD1 (5 bases). The CDR3 sequence is 13 residues long. The germline CDR1 and CDR2 sequences are MNHEY and SVGAGI. The CDR3 is CASSYPGRSLLHF. CDR3 nucleotide sequence: TGTGCCAGCAGTTACCCAGGGCGGTCACTCCTCCACTTT.

The chain recombines TRBV29-1 with TRBJ2-1; D call uncertain. Trimming pared 7 bases from V and 4 bases from J, leaving 5 bases between. CDR1 is SQVTM, CDR2 ANQGSEA, per germline. This CDR3 is 10 amino acids long. This CDR3 reads CSGSYNEQFF. Written as DNA, the CDR3 is TGCAGCGGTAGTTACAATGAGCAGTTCTTC.

In regard to this clonotype: A read error may be the cause here, since a much bigger clone is one base away. This sequence joins TRBV11-2 and TRBJ2-7; 11 nucleotides align to TRBD2. Germline V gene data show CDR1 as SGHAT and CDR2 as FQNNGV. The CDR3 sequence is 14 residues long. V was clipped by 4 bases and J by 8 bases; unmatched bases: 7. Here the CDR3 reads CASSSLAGEYKQYF. The CDR3 region has the DNA TGTGCCAGCAGCTCACTAGCGGGAGAGTACAAGCAGTACTTC. The entire variable domain, with the rest obtained from reference TRBV11-2 and TRBJ2-7, is as follows: EAGVAQSPRYKIIEKRQSVAFWCNPISGHATLYWYQQILGQGPKLLIQFQNNGVVDDSQLPKDRFSAERLKGVDSTLKIQPAKLEDSAVYLCASSSLAGEYKQYFGPGTRLTVT.

The chain links TRBV5-1 to TRBJ1-3, with unresolved D. CDR1 is SGHRS, CDR2 YFSETQ, per germline. Between the trimmed V and J ends, which lost 7 bases and 0 bases, there was a span of 17 bases. The CDR3 extends over 16 amino acids. CDR3 in amino acids: CASGPRQASSGNTIYF. In DNA, the CDR3 is TGCGCCAGCGGCCCTCGACAAGCCAGCTCTGGAAACACCATATATTTT.